This T cell receptor (beta chain) comes out of a study of CD8+ T cells in alopecia areata listed by TCRdb under 2018. Concerning the study at large: Treated patients were enrolled in an open-label pilot trial of oral tofacitinib, 5 to 10 mg twice daily, for moderate-to-severe alopecia areata. RNA was obtained with the PAXgene miRNA kit for fixed scalp, the miRNeasy kit for PBMCs, and the RNeasy kit for mouse skin. The study used high-throughput TCRbeta sequencing to examine T cell clonal expansion in alopecia areata, in both the C3H/HeJ mouse model and human patients. TCRbeta CDR3 regions were amplified by immunoSEQ multiplex PCR with 35 Vbeta forward and 13 Jbeta reverse primers. Scalp clonality was compared across normal scalp (n=4), patchy alopecia areata scalp (n=8), and alopecia totalis/universalis scalp (n=8). Patients received tofacitinib for 6 to 18 months and were then followed off drug for 6 months to check for delayed response and recurrence. Patients on tofacitinib were biopsied at baseline and after 4 and 24 weeks of treatment, and several of the patients also had a later scalp biopsy. In humans, TCRbeta sequencing was performed on scalp tissue and on sorted CD4+ and CD8+ peripheral blood T cells from healthy controls and from patients with patchy or totalis/universalis alopecia areata.

Preparation of the library involved the immunoSEQ multiplex PCR assay. RNA was extracted from all samples and reverse transcribed into cDNA as template for TCR sequencing. First-strand cDNA was synthesized with SuperScript III using a 2:1 mix of oligo-dT and random hexamers. A synthetic immune receptor repertoire was used to measure amplification bias, and any remaining bias was corrected computationally. On the authors' methods: After raw reads were preprocessed to remove errors, the CDR3 was defined following IMGT conventions as running from the conserved cysteine to phenylalanine. Clonality was computed as 1 minus the Shannon entropy, with the entropy normalized by log2 of the number of productive unique TCRs. Whether each scalp clone was CD4 or CD8 was inferred by checking scalp TCRbeta sequences against the CD4 and CD8 repertoires from sorted blood. TCRdb stores this immuneACCESS table with in-frame sequences only. Part of the clones is absent; in the studies checked, under half of the shortfall reflects unresolved V genes, and no reason is known for the rest. That table gives V, J and clone size, and the DNA gave D and trimming. For this sample there are about 120,000 clones; under 40% appear just once. The ten largest clonotypes hold 3.1% of the sample.

Study-level results and caveats: Shared TCR sequences between patients were less evident than in mice, which may be partly attributable to HLA diversity in the patient population. Unlike mouse skin, where gammadelta T cells dominate, normal human skin contains resident alphabeta T cells that get sequenced too, which complicates analysis of the scalp TCR repertoire. Compared with normal scalp, lesional scalp, particularly in alopecia totalis/universalis, had higher clonality and more expanded CD8+ clones, which suggests antigenic drive.

The germline V gene supplies CDR1 SGHRS and CDR2 YFSETQ. Measured from the cysteine to the phenylalanine, the CDR3 is 15 residues long. Just CDR3 DNA is preserved here, 45 bases in frame from base 1. Compared with germline, V lacks 3 bases and J lacks 1 base; bases without a gene match: 6. In its sample, this clone was seen a few times. There is no known antigen for this receptor. No much larger clone exists at a distance of one base, and base qualities are not known. Lesional scalp punch biopsies and peripheral blood were collected from alopecia areata patients. After PBMCs were isolated by density centrifugation and stained for CD3, CD4 and CD8, a FACSAria was used to sort CD4+ and CD8+ T cells.

The chain is made from TRBV5-1 and TRBJ1-1; 7 central bases correspond to TRBD1. This sequence originates from a human donor with alopecia areata. Sequencing input: CD4+ T cells sorted from blood. This receptor carries the CDR3 CASSWSWTGNTEAFF. The DNA sequence is as follows: TGCGCCAGCAGCTGGTCTTGGACAGGGAACACTGAAGCTTTCTTT.